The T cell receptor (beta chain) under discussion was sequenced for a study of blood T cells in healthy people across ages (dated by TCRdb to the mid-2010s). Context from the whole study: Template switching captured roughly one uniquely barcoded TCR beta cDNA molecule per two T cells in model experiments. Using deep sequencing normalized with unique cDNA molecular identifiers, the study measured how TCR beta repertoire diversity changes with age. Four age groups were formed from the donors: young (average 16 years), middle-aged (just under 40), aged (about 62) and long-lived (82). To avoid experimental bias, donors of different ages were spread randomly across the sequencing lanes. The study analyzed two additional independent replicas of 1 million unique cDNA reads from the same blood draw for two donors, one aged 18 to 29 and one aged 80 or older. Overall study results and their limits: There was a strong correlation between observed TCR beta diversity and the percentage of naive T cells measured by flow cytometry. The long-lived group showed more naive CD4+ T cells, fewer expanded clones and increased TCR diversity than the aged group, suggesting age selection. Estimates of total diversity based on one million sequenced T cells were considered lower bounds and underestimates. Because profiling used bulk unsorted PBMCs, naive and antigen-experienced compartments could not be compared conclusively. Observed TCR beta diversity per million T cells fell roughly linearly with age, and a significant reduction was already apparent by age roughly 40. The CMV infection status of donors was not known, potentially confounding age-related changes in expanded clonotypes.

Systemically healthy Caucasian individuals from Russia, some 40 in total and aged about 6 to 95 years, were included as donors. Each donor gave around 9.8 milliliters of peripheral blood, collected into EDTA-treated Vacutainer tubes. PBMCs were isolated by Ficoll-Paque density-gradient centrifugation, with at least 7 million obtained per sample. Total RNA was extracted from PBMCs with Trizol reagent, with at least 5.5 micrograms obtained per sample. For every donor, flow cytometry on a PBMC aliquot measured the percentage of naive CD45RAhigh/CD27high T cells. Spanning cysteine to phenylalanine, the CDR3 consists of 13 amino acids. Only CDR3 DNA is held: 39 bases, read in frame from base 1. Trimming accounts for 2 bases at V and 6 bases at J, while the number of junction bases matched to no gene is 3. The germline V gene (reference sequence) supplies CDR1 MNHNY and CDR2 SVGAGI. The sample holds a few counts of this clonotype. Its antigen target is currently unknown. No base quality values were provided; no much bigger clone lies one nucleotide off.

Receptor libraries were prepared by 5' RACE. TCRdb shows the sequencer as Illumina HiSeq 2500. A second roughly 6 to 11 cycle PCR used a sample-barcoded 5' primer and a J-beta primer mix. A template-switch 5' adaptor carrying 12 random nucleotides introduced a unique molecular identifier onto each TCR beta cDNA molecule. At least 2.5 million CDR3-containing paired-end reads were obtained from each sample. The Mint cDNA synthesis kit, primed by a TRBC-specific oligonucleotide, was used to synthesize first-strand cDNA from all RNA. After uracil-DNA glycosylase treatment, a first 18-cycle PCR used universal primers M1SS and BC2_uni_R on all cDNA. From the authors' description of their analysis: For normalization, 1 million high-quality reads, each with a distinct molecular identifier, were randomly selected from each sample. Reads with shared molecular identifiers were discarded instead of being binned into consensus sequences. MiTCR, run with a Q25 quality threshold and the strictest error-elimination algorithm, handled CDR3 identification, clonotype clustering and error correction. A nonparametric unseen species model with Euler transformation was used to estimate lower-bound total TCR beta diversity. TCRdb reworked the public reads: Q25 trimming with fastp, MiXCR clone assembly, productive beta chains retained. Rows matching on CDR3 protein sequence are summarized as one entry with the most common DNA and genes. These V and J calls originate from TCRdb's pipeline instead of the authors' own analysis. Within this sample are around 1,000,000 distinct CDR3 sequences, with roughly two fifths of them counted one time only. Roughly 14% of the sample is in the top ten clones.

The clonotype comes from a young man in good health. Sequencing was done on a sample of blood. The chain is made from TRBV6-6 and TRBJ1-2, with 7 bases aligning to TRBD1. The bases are TGTGCCAGCAGTTACAGGACAGGCGATGGCTACACCTTC. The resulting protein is CASSYRTGDGYTF.